This TCR beta chain comes out of a study of cytomegalovirus exposure and HLA in healthy donors. A single count supports this clone. CDR3 length: 16 residues. Germline V gene data show CDR1 as LNHNV and CDR2 as YYDKDF (reference sequence). V lost 0 bases, J lost 11 bases, and 22 bases lay in between. The PCR employed 60 Vbeta primers together with 13 Jbeta primers. Some clones are missing from TCRdb's copy, which holds only in-frame ones; the method was immunoSEQ multiplex PCR. The sample gives under 200,000 clones, around 82% of which show up once; 11% to 15% is in the top ten. Sequencing was performed on PBMCs. This TCR was sampled from a woman in her thirties in good health and CMV-seropositive. This chain links TRBV15 with TRBJ2-5; maybe TRBD2 (6 bases). CDR3 amino acids: CATSRDEDGSPLGQYF. Written as DNA, the CDR3 is TGTGCCACCAGCAGAGATGAGGACGGGAGCCCTCTGGGGCAGTACTTC.